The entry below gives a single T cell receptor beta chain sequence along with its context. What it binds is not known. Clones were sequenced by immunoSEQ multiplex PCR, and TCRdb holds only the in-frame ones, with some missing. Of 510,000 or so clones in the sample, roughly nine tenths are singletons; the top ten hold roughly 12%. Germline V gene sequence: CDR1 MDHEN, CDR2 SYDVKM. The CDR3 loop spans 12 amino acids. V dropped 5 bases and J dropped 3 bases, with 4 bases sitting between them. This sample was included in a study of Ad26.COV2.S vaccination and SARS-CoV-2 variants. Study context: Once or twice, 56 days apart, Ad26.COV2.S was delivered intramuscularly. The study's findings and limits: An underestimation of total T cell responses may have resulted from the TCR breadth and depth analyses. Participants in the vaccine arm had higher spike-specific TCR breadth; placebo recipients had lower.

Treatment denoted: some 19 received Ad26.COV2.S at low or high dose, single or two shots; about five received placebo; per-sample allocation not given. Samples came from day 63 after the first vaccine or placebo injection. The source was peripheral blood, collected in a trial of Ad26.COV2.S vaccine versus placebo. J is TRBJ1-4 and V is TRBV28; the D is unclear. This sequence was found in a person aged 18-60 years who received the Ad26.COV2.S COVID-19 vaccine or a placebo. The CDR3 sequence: CASSTANEKLFF. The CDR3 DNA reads TGTGCCAGCAGTACGGCTAATGAAAAACTGTTTTTT.